A single sample gave rise to the 9 T cell receptor beta chains below, sequenced in a study of cytomegalovirus exposure and HLA in healthy donors. Primers for the PCR totalled 60 Vbeta and 13 Jbeta. The assay was immunoSEQ multiplex PCR, and TCRdb's table has in-frame clones only and misses some. This sample has 150,000 to 200,000 clones, with less than 90% found just once. The specimen sequenced was PBMCs. The source of these receptors is a boy younger than 18 in good health and CMV-seronegative.

V usage is TRBV2 and J usage is TRBJ1-2; no clear D. The CDR3 has 14 amino acids. Germline loops: CDR1 SNHLY, CDR2 FYNNEI. Trimming stripped 4 bases from V and 0 bases from J, with 9 bases between. For the CDR3, the DNA is TGTGCCAGCAGTGGGCCGGGGTCTAACTATGGCTACACCTTC. It translates to CASSGPGSNYGYTF. Full variable domain (outside the CDR3, taken from reference TRBV2 and TRBJ1-2): EPEVTQTPSHQVTQMGQEVILRCVPISNHLYFYWYRQILGQKVEFLVSFYNNEISEKSEIFDDQFSVERPDGSNFTLKIRSTKLEDSAMYFCASSGPGSNYGYTFGSGTRLTVV.

A few counts support this clone. The V and J genes are TRBV7-9 and TRBJ1-1; TRBD1 might be the D (5 bases). This CDR3 comprises 15 residues. The ends were cut back, 5 bases at V and 6 bases at J, with 19 bases in the middle. Germline V gene data show CDR1 as SEHNR and CDR2 as FQNEAQ (reference sequence). The CDR3 coding sequence is TGTGCCAGCAGCACGAAGAGACGGGGGAGGTCTGAAGCTTTCTTT. Amino acids: CASSTKRRGRSEAFF.

V and J are TRBV6-1 and TRBJ1-5, with 7 bases that match TRBD1. Per germline, CDR1 MNHNS and CDR2 SASEGT. The CDR3 loop spans 14 amino acids. J was trimmed by 3 bases and V by 7 bases; bases with no gene match: 6. The CDR3 is CASKTGNDNQPQHF. The CDR3 coding sequence is TGTGCCAGCAAGACAGGGAACGACAATCAGCCCCAGCATTTT.

This chain uses TRBV27 with TRBJ1-3; 7 nucleotides align to TRBD1. This CDR3 region has 16 residues. CDR1 is MNHEY and CDR2 is SMNVEV in the germline V gene (reference sequence). The trim removed 0 bases at V and 6 bases at J, leaving 8 bases unmatched. The CDR3 loop reads CASSLSPDRSLNTIYF. CDR3 DNA sequence: TGTGCCAGCAGTTTATCACCGGACAGGTCCTTAAACACCATATATTTT.

The chain recombines TRBV5-1 with TRBJ2-5; the D gene is possibly TRBD2 (5 bases). The germline V gene encodes CDR1 SGHRS and CDR2 YFSETQ. This CDR3 region has 16 residues. V lost 3 bases and J 2 bases, leaving 17 bases between the germline ends. The CDR3 nucleotides are TGCGCCAGCAGCTCCAAAGGGAGTGAAACTCAAGAGACCCAGTACTTC. Translating it yields CASSSKGSETQETQYF.

This clone was seen once. This chain uses TRBV30 with TRBJ1-1; no definite D call. Trimming pared 3 bases from V and 6 bases from J, leaving 8 bases between. The V gene's germline CDR1 is GTSNPN and CDR2 SVGIG (reference sequence). The CDR3 consists of 11 residues. The CDR3 sequence: CAWRPRAEAFF. Here the CDR3 DNA reads TGTGCCTGGAGACCGAGGGCTGAAGCTTTCTTT.

The V and J genes are TRBV2 and TRBJ2-5; tentatively, D is TRBD1 (6 bases). Gene TRBJ2-7 matches the end of the DNA better, so the J call may be wrong. The CDR3 covers 15 residues. CDR1 and CDR2 (germline): SNHLY, FYNNEI. The chain's CDR3 is CASSDHRDPPHEQYF. CDR3 nucleotides: TGTGCCAGCAGCGATCACAGGGACCCCCCCCACGAGCAGTACTTC.

This rearrangement joins TRBV6-5 to TRBJ2-2; no definite D call. The germline V gene has CDR1 MNHEY and CDR2 SVGAGI. The V gene lost 6 bases and the J gene lost 9 bases, with 8 bases spanning the gap. CDR3 length: 11 residues. CDR3 in amino acids: CASRMRRELFF. The CDR3, as DNA: TGTGCCAGCAGAATGCGGAGGGAGCTGTTTTTT.

This chain connects TRBV10-2 to TRBJ2-7; 9 nucleotides line up with TRBD1. Germline V gene sequence: CDR1 WSHSY, CDR2 SAAADI. J gave up 7 bases and V 2 bases, and 6 bases lay outside the gene matches. The CDR3 totals 14 residues. The CDR3 sequence is CASSERTGVGEQYF. The CDR3 nucleotides read TGCGCCAGCAGTGAGAGGACAGGGGTTGGTGAGCAGTACTTC.